These T cell receptor beta chains were read from a single sample in a study of T cells in localized non-small cell lung cancer. This table comes from immunoSEQ multiplex PCR, and its TCRdb copy is limited to in-frame clones, with some not included. The sample records about 36,000 clones, over 85% being singletons. The specimen was peripheral blood, collected before any cancer treatment. These receptors were obtained from an older female donor with stage I lung adenocarcinoma. The CDR3 runs from the conserved cysteine through the conserved F or W. Fields, in order: D gene, J gene, clone size, V gene, CDR3 protein, CDR3 DNA. A D gene is named only where the DNA matches it firmly. Rows give clone size only sometimes, using once, few, many, or a class for an expanded clone.

>TRBD1|TRBJ1-1|-|TRBV6-1
CASSVPRDRESEAFF
TGTGCCAGCAGTGTACCCCGGGACAGGGAGTCTGAAGCTTTCTTT
>-|TRBJ1-6|-|TRBV5-6
CASRLDRSSPLHF
TGTGCCAGCAGGCTTGACAGGAGTTCACCCCTCCACTTT
>-|TRBJ2-1|-|TRBV10-3
CAISEARGRGTYNEQFF
TGTGCCATCAGTGAGGCACGGGGGCGGGGGACGTACAATGAGCAGTTCTTC
>-|TRBJ1-5|-|TRBV7-2
CASSLTYRESQPQHF
TGTGCCAGCAGCTTAACGTACAGGGAGTCTCAGCCCCAGCATTTT
>-|TRBJ1-1|-|TRBV4-1
CASSQLALGTEAFF
TGCGCCAGCAGCCAACTGGCCCTGGGAACTGAAGCTTTCTTT
>TRBD2|TRBJ2-3|-|TRBV29-1
CSVDPSGGGDTQYF
TGCAGCGTTGACCCTAGCGGGGGTGGGGATACGCAGTATTTT
>-|TRBJ1-1|-|TRBV11-2
CASSLRAGRNTEAFF
TGTGCCAGCAGCTTAAGGGCAGGGCGGAACACTGAAGCTTTCTTT
>-|TRBJ2-1|-|TRBV5-1
CASSFSFRLLSSSYNEQFF
TGCGCCAGCAGCTTTTCATTTCGATTGCTCAGTTCCTCCTACAATGAGCAGTTCTTC
>-|TRBJ1-2|-|TRBV7-9
CASSQIGGVDTF
TGTGCCAGCAGCCAAATTGGGGGGGTAGACACCTTC
>TRBD1|TRBJ2-1|-|TRBV19
CASTQIQGSNEQFF
TGTGCCAGTACCCAAATACAGGGGAGTAATGAGCAGTTCTTC
>TRBD1|TRBJ1-6|-|TRBV11-2
CASSPTGGLSYNSPLHF
TGTGCCAGCAGCCCAACAGGGGGCCTCTCCTATAATTCACCCCTCCACTTT
>TRBD1|TRBJ2-1|once|TRBV10-1
CASRQGDNEQFF
TGCGCCAGTCGACAGGGGGACAATGAGCAGTTCTTC
>-|TRBJ2-2|-|TRBV25-1
CASSESVDTGELFF
TGTGCCAGCAGTGAATCGGTGGACACCGGGGAGCTGTTTTTT
>TRBD1|TRBJ1-4|-|TRBV27
CASGTGGAGEKLFF
TGTGCCAGCGGTACAGGGGGCGCGGGGGAAAAACTGTTTTTT
>-|TRBJ1-3|-|TRBV7-9
CASSWLGRFPPSGNTIYF
TGTGCCAGCAGCTGGCTAGGACGGTTTCCGCCCTCTGGAAACACCATATATTTT
>-|TRBJ2-2|-|TRBV10-3
CAISESANTGELFF
TGTGCCATCAGTGAGTCAGCCAACACCGGGGAGCTGTTTTTT
>TRBD2|TRBJ2-3|-|TRBV18
CASSPRTSGGTDTQYF
TGTGCCAGCTCTCCACGGACTAGCGGGGGCACAGATACGCAGTATTTT
>TRBD1|TRBJ1-2|-|TRBV19
CASSIEGARDYGYTF
TGTGCCAGTAGTATCGAGGGGGCGCGGGACTATGGCTACACCTTC
>TRBD1|TRBJ2-1|-|TRBV6-5
CASTPQGADEQFF
TGTGCCAGCACCCCCCAGGGGGCCGATGAGCAGTTCTTC
>TRBD2|TRBJ2-3|-|TRBV4-1
CASSHDPPRGGNTDTQYF
TGCGCCAGCAGCCATGATCCTCCGCGGGGGGGAAACACAGATACGCAGTATTTT
>-|TRBJ2-2|once|TRBV4-1
CASSPIGNTGELFF
TGCGCCAGCAGCCCCATAGGGAACACCGGGGAGCTGTTTTTT
>-|TRBJ2-3|-|TRBV6-6
CASSEEAYPEHTQYF
TGTGCCAGCAGCGAGGAAGCGTACCCGGAACATACGCAGTATTTT
>-|TRBJ2-2|-|TRBV18
CASSLQLGGNTGELFF
TGTGCCAGCTCACTCCAGCTGGGGGGGAACACCGGGGAGCTGTTTTTT
>TRBD1|TRBJ2-1|-|TRBV13
CASSSRGTGGLGQFF
TGTGCCAGCAGCTCCCGAGGGACAGGGGGCTTGGGGCAGTTCTTC
>-|TRBJ1-1|-|TRBV6-1
CASSVSQGVLNTEAFF
TGTGCCAGCAGTGTATCGCAGGGAGTATTAAACACTGAAGCTTTCTTT
>TRBD1|TRBJ1-1|few|TRBV7-9
CASSLGGQATEAFF
TGTGCCAGCAGCCTAGGGGGACAGGCCACTGAAGCTTTCTTT
>-|TRBJ1-1|-|TRBV5-6
CASSYTGQEAFF
TGTGCCAGCAGCTACACCGGACAGGAAGCTTTCTTT
>-|TRBJ1-5|-|TRBV7-8
CASSLSLSQPQHF
TGTGCCAGCAGCTTATCCTTAAGTCAGCCCCAGCATTTT
>-|TRBJ1-3|-|TRBV14
CASSQVYGYGFSGNTIYF
TGTGCCAGCAGCCAAGTTTACGGTTATGGATTCTCTGGAAACACCATATATTTT
>-|TRBJ2-1|-|TRBV9
CASSPSGGNEQFF
TGTGCCAGCAGCCCTAGTGGGGGCAATGAGCAGTTCTTC
>TRBD2|TRBJ2-1|once|TRBV7-2
CAGSLDSGGYNEQFF
TGTGCCGGCAGCTTAGATAGCGGGGGGTACAATGAGCAGTTCTTC
>-|TRBJ1-1|-|TRBV25-1
CASSAVLDEAFF
TGTGCCAGCAGTGCGGTGTTGGACGAAGCTTTCTTT
>TRBD1|TRBJ1-5|-|TRBV9
CASSVGGQVNQPQHF
TGTGCCAGCAGCGTAGGGGGACAGGTGAATCAGCCCCAGCATTTT
>-|TRBJ1-1|-|TRBV19
CASRGGANTEAFF
TGTGCCAGCCGGGGGGGCGCGAACACTGAAGCTTTCTTT
>TRBD2|TRBJ2-1|-|TRBV7-2
CASSFIAGYNEQFF
TGTGCCAGCAGCTTCATAGCGGGATACAATGAGCAGTTCTTC
>-|TRBJ1-5|-|TRBV19
CASRNMYSNQPQHF
TGTGCCAGTAGAAATATGTATAGCAATCAGCCCCAGCATTTT
>-|TRBJ2-6|-|TRBV2
CASSERGFFGANVLTF
TGTGCCAGCAGTGAAAGGGGGTTCTTTGGGGCCAACGTCCTGACTTTC
>-|TRBJ1-1|-|TRBV2
CASRVQQGSGGTEAFF
TGTGCCAGCAGAGTACAACAGGGTTCCGGGGGAACTGAAGCTTTCTTT
>-|TRBJ1-6|-|TRBV11-2
CASSPSWNNSPLHF
TGTGCCAGCAGCCCTAGCTGGAATAATTCACCCCTCCACTTT
>-|TRBJ1-5|-|TRBV27
CASSLYVSNQPQHF
TGTGCCAGCAGTTTATATGTGAGCAATCAGCCCCAGCATTTT
>-|TRBJ1-6|-|TRBV28
CASSFLEGGRGLDNSPLHF
TGTGCCAGCAGTTTTTTGGAGGGGGGGCGCGGGTTGGATAATTCACCCCTCCACTTT
>-|TRBJ2-2|-|TRBV6-4
CASSETANTGELFF
TGTGCCAGCAGTGAGACAGCAAACACCGGGGAGCTGTTTTTT
>-|TRBJ2-3|-|TRBV13
CASSPPPATDTQYF
TGTGCCAGCAGCCCCCCGCCAGCCACAGATACGCAGTATTTT
>-|TRBJ1-1|once|TRBV11-1
CASSPDRSEAFF
TGTGCCAGCAGCCCCGACAGGAGTGAAGCTTTCTTT
>TRBD1|TRBJ2-7|few|TRBV5-1
CASSWTAGTGGGEQYF
TGCGCCAGCAGCTGGACAGCCGGGACAGGGGGCGGGGAGCAGTACTTC
>-|TRBJ1-2|-|TRBV5-1
CASSLRAQDYGYTF
TGCGCCAGCAGCTTGAGGGCCCAAGACTATGGCTACACCTTC
>-|TRBJ1-1|-|TRBV10-2
CASSDRTRASTEAFF
TGCGCCAGCAGTGACCGGACAAGGGCGAGCACTGAAGCTTTCTTT
>TRBD2|TRBJ2-1|-|TRBV11-2
CASSLDLGRSSRGGVNEQFF
TGTGCCAGCAGCTTAGATCTGGGCAGGTCGTCGCGGGGGGGAGTCAATGAGCAGTTCTTC